Here is one TCR beta chain with its context. Its antigen remains unidentified. The study drew the donors from its approximately 130-subject validation cohort, separate from the approximately 690-subject first cohort. TCRdb's table, derived via immunoSEQ multiplex PCR, lists solely in-frame clones and lacks some. Of about 280,000 clones listed, approximately 86% are singletons. The data belong to a study of cytomegalovirus exposure and HLA in healthy donors. Study-level information: Both the roughly 120 validation repertoires and the approximately 620 first-cohort repertoires used the same platform, as reported by a later analysis. Study results and caveats: According to a subsequent analysis, TCR clusters identified in the first cohort showed a tendency to co-occur across the approximately 130 validation repertoires. The study labeled roughly 160 TCR beta chains cytomegalovirus-associated.

Looked up from germline, CDR1 is SGHRS and CDR2 is YFSETQ. CDR3 length: 18 residues. V gave up 3 bases and J gave up 2 bases; unmatched junction bases: 12. This chain uses TRBV5-1 with TRBJ1-3; 9 bases map to TRBD1. The TCR comes from a woman in her late teens or twenties in good health and CMV-seronegative. Sequenced: PBMCs. Written as DNA, the CDR3 is TGCGCCAGCAGCTCTAAGAGGACAGGGGTCAGGACTGGAAACACCATATATTTT. Its translation: CASSSKRTGVRTGNTIYF.